The present entry profiles one T cell receptor beta chain with its context. It has no known antigen specificity. This sequence may be a read error, since a much larger clone differs from it by one base. Ophthalmopathy patients had moderately to severely active disease, with a Clinical Activity Score of 3 or more, a NOSPECS grade of 4 or more, and a disease duration of less than 3 months. Any patient with an uncontrolled infection, another autoimmune disease, pregnancy or lactation was excluded. Clinical symptoms, serum thyroxine and TRAb, thyroid ultrasound, and orbital computed tomography formed the basis for the diagnoses. Ficoll-Paque density gradient centrifugation was used to isolate PBMCs from about 10 ml of fresh peripheral blood. Total RNA was extracted using Trizol reagent, and RNA quality was assessed on an Agilent 2100 Bioanalyzer. The data stem from a study of T cells in Graves' hyperthyroidism and ophthalmopathy (dated by TCRdb to the late 2010s). Background for the entire study: Peripheral blood was collected at initial diagnosis, before any treatment. A discovery cohort of approximately 100 patients, about 40 with Graves' ophthalmopathy and approximately 55 with stable Graves' hyperthyroidism, was used to find distinguishing TCR V-J signatures. Prospective prediction of ophthalmopathy was tested in an independent validation cohort consisting of roughly 20 hyperthyroidism patients and approximately 16 patients who later progressed to ophthalmopathy. The approximately 90 discovery patients were randomly split 7:3 into training and test sets. In addition, the study compared T-cell repertoires in thyroid tissue and in blood from six Graves' hyperthyroidism patients. After blood sampling, hyperthyroidism patients were treated with methimazole at a starting dose of 30 mg daily, and ophthalmopathy patients were treated with high-dose intravenous methylprednisolone. The paper describes TCR Vbeta CDR3 sequencing of 130 to 150 peripheral blood samples, made up of 43 ophthalmopathy patients, roughly 75 hyperthyroidism patients and roughly 17 progressor patients.

Broader findings and caveats from the paper: Most expanded thyroid clonotypes (frequency above 0.001) were also detected in blood, a finding suggesting that blood repertoires may reflect thyroid immune responses. Ophthalmopathy was separated from stable hyperthyroidism by a 13 V-J signature model, with just over 85% sensitivity and 81% to 82% specificity obtained in cross-validation and 80%/75% obtained in testing. Sample size was not statistically predetermined, and investigators were not blinded to group allocation. During validation, the model predicted progression to ophthalmopathy a median of about 6.3 months ahead of onset, with approximately 71% sensitivity and less than 85% specificity.

Its CDR3 holds 15 amino acids, cysteine through phenylalanine. The kept DNA is CDR3 alone, 45 bases in frame from the first base. From V the trimming removes 2 bases and from J it removes 1 base, while the gene matches leave 5 bases of the junction unaccounted for. Per the germline V gene, SGHRS is the CDR1 and YFSETQ is the CDR2. The TCR beta CDR3 regions were amplified from the RNA transcripts. For the first round of RT-PCR on the TCR CDR3, the HTBI primer set was used together with the Qiagen OneStep RT-PCR kit. Libraries were constructed in a second round of multiplex PCR, after which size selection and purification were performed. The libraries were sequenced on an Illumina HiSeq2000 using paired-end 100 bp reads. In the authors' own workflow: SOAPnuke was used to process the raw data, removing reads that contained adapters or uncalled bases, had a mean Phred below 15, or lacked an exact match to the constant primer or identifier. COPE v1.2.5 was used to merge the high-quality paired reads, and each unique nucleotide sequence was defined as a clonotype. MiTCR v1.1 was used to align the clonotypes against IMGT TRBV, TRBD and TRBJ reference segments. The analysis was restricted to V-J combinations with a frequency above 0.0001, which together covered 99% to 99.2% of the repertoires. The TCS score was defined as F50 (clonal expansion) divided by E x V (chaos), with BLOSUM62-based TCRdist calculated between CDR3 peptides within each V-J. Welch's t-statistics and random forest reduced around 550 V-J features to 10 to 15, which were used in a naive Bayes classifier (R e1071). TCRdb's own reprocessing of the public reads used fastp at Q25 and MiXCR and kept productive beta chains. For every CDR3 protein sequence, its rows merge into one entry that carries the most common genes and DNA. TCRdb's processing, not the study's, gives the V and J calls here. The sample table records approximately 620,000 distinct CDR3 sequences; roughly 15% of these occur just once. The ten largest clones take up roughly 3.4% of the sample.

The chain links TRBV5-1 with TRBJ1-1; 7 of the junction bases match TRBD1. Sequencing used blood. The sequence was collected from a woman in her thirties or forties with Graves' ophthalmopathy. The CDR3 protein: CASSFAGTANTEAFF. The sequenced DNA is TGCGCCAGCAGCTTTGCCGGGACAGCGAACACTGAAGCTTTCTTT.